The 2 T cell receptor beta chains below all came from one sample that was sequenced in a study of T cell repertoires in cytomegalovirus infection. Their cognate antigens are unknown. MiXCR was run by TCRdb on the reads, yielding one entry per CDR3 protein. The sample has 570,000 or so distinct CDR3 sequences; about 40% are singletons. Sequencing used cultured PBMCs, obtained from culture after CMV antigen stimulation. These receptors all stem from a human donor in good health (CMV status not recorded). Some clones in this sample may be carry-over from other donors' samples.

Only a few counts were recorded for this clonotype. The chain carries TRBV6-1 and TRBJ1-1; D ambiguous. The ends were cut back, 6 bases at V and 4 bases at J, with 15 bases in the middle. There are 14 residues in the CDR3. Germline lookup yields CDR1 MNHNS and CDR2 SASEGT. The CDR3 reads CASSADRSGTEAFF. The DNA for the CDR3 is TGTGCCAGCAGCGCGGACCGGTCGGGCACTGAAGCTTTCTTT.

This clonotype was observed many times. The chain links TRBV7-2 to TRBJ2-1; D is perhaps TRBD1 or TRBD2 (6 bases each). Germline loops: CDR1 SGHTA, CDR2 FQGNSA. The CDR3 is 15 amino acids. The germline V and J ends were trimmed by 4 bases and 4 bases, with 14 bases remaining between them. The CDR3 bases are TGTGCCAGCAGCTCCTCGGGGGCTCCTTACAATGAGCAGTTCTTC. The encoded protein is CASSSSGAPYNEQFF.